One sample yielded the 7 T cell receptor beta chains listed below, sequenced in a study of T cell responses to AZD1222 COVID-19 vaccine. Sequencing used immunoSEQ multiplex PCR; TCRdb keeps in-frame clones, though not all of them. In the table there are roughly 170,000 clones, roughly 88% of which are singletons. The sequences come from peripheral blood, collected on day 0 of AZD1222 vaccination. The receptors originated from an adult in good health.

V usage is TRBV7-3 and J usage is TRBJ1-1, with D unclear. In germline, CDR1 is SGHTA, CDR2 FQGTGA. The CDR3 extends over 13 amino acids. V was cut by 6 bases and J by 1 base, with 9 bases left in between. The CDR3 nucleotides read TGTGCCAGCAGAAATAGGGAGAACACTGAAGCTTTCTTT. Amino acid sequence: CASRNRENTEAFF.

The gene calls are TRBV28 and TRBJ2-6; D is unclear. Germline assignment: CDR1 MDHEN and CDR2 SYDVKM. This CDR3 has 15 amino acids. V shed 1 base and J shed 2 bases, with 6 bases lying between them. This CDR3 reads CASSLYSPGANVLTF. The DNA of the CDR3 is TGTGCCAGCAGTTTATACAGTCCTGGGGCCAACGTCCTGACTTTC.

This clone came up a few times. The chain recombines TRBV27 with TRBJ1-2; 7 nucleotides match TRBD1. Unmatched junction bases numbered 8, after V lost 2 bases and J lost 2 bases. CDR3 size: 16 residues. Germline CDR1 is MNHEY and CDR2 is SMNVEV (reference sequence). The CDR3 reads CASSLGPRQGNYGYTF. The CDR3 DNA reads TGTGCCAGCAGTTTAGGCCCCAGACAGGGAAACTATGGCTACACCTTC.

The chain has TRBV10-1 and TRBJ2-5, with D possibly being TRBD1 or TRBD2 (6 bases each). The V and J ends lost 2 bases and 14 bases respectively, with 12 bases between them. Germline-derived CDR1 and CDR2 are WNHNN and SYGVQD (reference sequence). This CDR3 has 11 residues. The CDR3 loop is CASSERGPPYF. CDR3 sequence (DNA): TGCGCCAGCAGTGAGCGGGGGCCCCCCTACTTC.

CDR3 region: CASSQVPSGGAYRNEQFF. The CDR3 region has the DNA TGTGCCAGCAGCCAAGTGCCTAGCGGGGGGGCTTATCGGAATGAGCAGTTCTTC. The chain employs TRBV3-1 (or the pseudogene TRBV3-2) and TRBJ2-1; TRBD2 aligns across 12 bases. The junction had 11 bases not matched to a gene; V was cut back by 1 base and J by 7 bases. Per germline, CDR1 LGHDT and CDR2 YNNKEL (reference sequence). The CDR3 is made up of 18 amino acids.

The rearrangement uses TRBV27 and TRBJ1-5; D is uncertain. The germline V gene encodes CDR1 MNHEY and CDR2 SMNVEV (reference sequence). The CDR3 extends over 13 amino acids. V was clipped by 3 bases and J by 3 bases, with 6 bases between them. CDR3 region: CASSFGNNQPQHF. The CDR3 DNA reads as TGTGCCAGCAGTTTCGGGAACAATCAGCCCCAGCATTTT.

The chain recombines TRBV24-1 with TRBJ2-7, with 9 bases fitting TRBD1. The V and J ends lost 2 bases and 0 bases, in that order; junction bases with no gene match: 1. CDR1 is KGHDR and CDR2 is SFDVKD in the germline V gene. This CDR3 has 15 residues. CDR3: CATSDSTGGSYEQYF. The CDR3 DNA reads as TGTGCCACCAGTGATTCGACAGGGGGCTCCTACGAGCAGTACTTC.